What follows are 2 T cell receptor beta chains derived from one specimen sequenced in a study of cytomegalovirus exposure and HLA in healthy donors. Both 60 Vbeta primers and 13 Jbeta primers went into the PCR. Libraries were prepared by immunoSEQ multiplex PCR; TCRdb keeps only in-frame clonotypes and omits some of them. The data hold fewer than 200,000 clones, with 75% to 85% observed a single time. Sequenced material: PBMCs. Receptors originate from a woman in her twenties or thirties in good health and CMV-seropositive.

The V and J genes are TRBV9 and TRBJ2-3; no clear D. Germline assignment: CDR1 SGDLS and CDR2 YYNGEE. The V end lost 1 base, the J end lost 7 bases, and 25 bases lay between the germline ends. CDR3 length equals 18 residues. In DNA form, the CDR3 reads TGTGCCAGCAGCGTAACCCCCTCGAGCGCCCTGGAATTTAATACGCAGTATTTT. This codes for CASSVTPSSALEFNTQYF.

This clone was seen more than once but under ten times. The J gene is TRBJ2-2, the V gene TRBV28; 7 nucleotides align to TRBD1. The germline CDR1 and CDR2 sequences are MDHEN and SYDVKM. CDR3 length: 15 amino acids. V shed 5 bases and J 1 base; nucleotides not matched to a gene: 4. In DNA, the CDR3 is TGTGCCAGCAGTCCCCACAGGGGGAACACCGGGGAGCTGTTTTTT. Its protein product is CASSPHRGNTGELFF.